This entry features one T cell receptor beta chain sequence. The data were taken from a study of blood T cell repertoires in COVID-19. Looking at the study overall: Collection of acute and convalescent COVID-19 samples took place in the United States, Italy and Spain. T cells, B-cell-depleted T cells, or PBMCs provided the cDNA or gDNA that served as material.

The V and J ends lost 3 bases and 7 bases respectively, with 7 bases between them. Per germline, CDR1 DFQATT and CDR2 SNEGSKA (reference sequence). The CDR3 extends over 11 amino acids. Enrollment of patients from Seattle took place during active infection, with longitudinal follow-up. In the source study's methods: The assay estimated nucleated cells by amplifying reference gene primers. Profiling relied on immunoSEQ multiplex PCR, and the TCRdb table lists in-frame clones only, not all of them. The V and J calls and the clone size are those of that table, but D and trimming were determined from the DNA. The table has over 150,000 clones, roughly four fifths seen once; the top ten hold around 12%.

The rearrangement links TRBV20-1 to TRBJ1-5, with a possible D match to TRBD1 (6 bases). Input material: peripheral blood. The TCR comes from an elderly woman with COVID-19, enrolled during active disease. CDR3 residues: CSASRGQPQHF. The CDR3 coding sequence is TGCAGTGCTAGCAGGGGACAGCCCCAGCATTTT.